This paragraph covers one T cell receptor beta chain sequence. This clonotype was seen only a few times. Its antigen target is currently unknown. Qualities for individual bases were not recorded, and no much larger clone is one base off. Ophthalmopathy patients had moderately to severely active disease, with a Clinical Activity Score of 3 or more, a NOSPECS grade of 4 or more, and a disease duration of less than 3 months. Patients with uncontrolled infections, other autoimmune diseases, pregnancy or lactation were excluded. Diagnoses were established on the basis of clinical symptoms, serum thyroxine and TRAb, thyroid ultrasound, and orbital computed tomography. PBMCs were isolated from 8 to 10 ml of fresh peripheral blood by Ficoll-Paque density gradient centrifugation. Trizol reagent was used to extract total RNA, and RNA quality was then checked on an Agilent 2100 Bioanalyzer. The sample belongs to a study of T cells in Graves' hyperthyroidism and ophthalmopathy (dated by TCRdb to 2018 to 2020). At the level of the whole study: Peripheral blood was sampled at the time of initial diagnosis, prior to any treatment. TCR V-J signatures able to tell the groups apart were searched for in a discovery cohort of 95 or so patients, of whom more than 40 had Graves' ophthalmopathy and roughly 57 had stable Graves' hyperthyroidism. Prospective prediction of ophthalmopathy was tested in an independent validation cohort consisting of 18 to 20 hyperthyroidism patients and some 15 patients who later progressed to ophthalmopathy. For training and testing, the roughly 97 patients in the discovery cohort were randomly divided in a 7:3 ratio. In addition, the study compared T-cell repertoires in thyroid tissue and in blood from over 5 Graves' hyperthyroidism patients. Following sampling, methimazole starting at 30 mg daily was given to hyperthyroidism patients, and high-dose intravenous methylprednisolone was given to ophthalmopathy patients. According to the paper, TCR Vbeta CDR3 sequencing was carried out on approximately 140 peripheral blood samples, which came from under 50 ophthalmopathy, 75 or so hyperthyroidism and about 17 progressor patients.

From its cysteine to its phenylalanine, the CDR3 spans 13 amino acids. The sequence is cut down to CDR3 DNA, 39 bases in frame from base 1. V loses 4 bases, J loses 0 bases, and the germline ends lie 9 bases apart. The germline V gene (reference sequence) specifies DFQATT as CDR1 and SNEGSKA as CDR2. The TCR beta CDR3 regions were amplified from the RNA transcripts. The TCR CDR3 was subjected to a first round of RT-PCR using the HTBI primer set and the Qiagen OneStep RT-PCR kit. A second multiplex PCR round built the libraries, followed by size selection and purification. The libraries were sequenced on an Illumina HiSeq2000 using paired-end 100 bp reads. The authors' analysis ran thus. SOAPnuke was used to process the raw data, with reads discarded if the reads contained adapters or uncalled bases, had a mean Phred below 15, or lacked an exact constant-primer or identifier match. COPE v1.2.5 was used to merge high-quality paired reads, and clonotypes were defined as unique nucleotide sequences. MiTCR v1.1 was used to align clonotypes to the IMGT TRBV, TRBD and TRBJ reference segments. Analysis was restricted to V-J combinations with a frequency above 0.0001, which covered roughly 99% of repertoires. A TCS score was defined as the ratio of F50 (clonal expansion) to E x V (chaos), with BLOSUM62-based TCRdist applied between CDR3 peptides within each V-J. Welch's t-statistics and random forest reduced fewer than 600 V-J features to 13, which were used in a naive Bayes classifier (R e1071). TCRdb itself trimmed the public reads at Q25 with fastp, ran MiXCR and retained productive beta chains. Identical CDR3 protein sequences are pooled into one entry, listed with their most common genes and DNA. TCRdb's processing, not the study's, gives the V and J calls here. This sample lists about half a million distinct CDR3 sequences; around a fifth were detected once. Roughly 49% of the sample comes from the top ten.

General conclusions and limits of the study: In validation, progression to ophthalmopathy was predicted by the model with nearly 71% sensitivity and roughly 76% specificity, a median of approximately 6.5 months before onset. Sample size was not statistically predetermined, and investigators were not blinded to group allocation. Blood samples also contained most of the expanded thyroid clonotypes (frequency above 0.001), which suggests that blood repertoires may reflect thyroid immune responses. In cross-validation, a model built on a 13 V-J signature told ophthalmopathy apart from stable hyperthyroidism with approximately 90% sensitivity and 81% to 82% specificity, and in testing the same model reached 80%/75%.

Rearrangement joined TRBV20-1 to TRBJ1-1, and the D gene may be TRBD1, 6 bases matching. The TCR was taken from a woman in her seventies with Graves' ophthalmopathy. Sequenced: blood. This receptor carries the CDR3 CSANGQLNTEAFF. The nucleotide sequence is TGCAGTGCTAACGGACAGTTGAACACTGAAGCTTTCTTT.